This T cell receptor beta chain originates from a study of cytomegalovirus exposure and HLA in healthy donors. To note about this clone: Its antigen is as yet unknown.

The study ran its PCR with 60 Vbeta and 13 Jbeta primers. TCRdb keeps only in-frame clones here, not all; method: immunoSEQ multiplex PCR. This sample has 150,000 or so clones, with over 75% found just once. Study conclusions and caveats: Several V segments, TRBV6-2 and TRBV6-3 among them, could not be told apart and were dropped. Reportedly, diagnosis of cytomegalovirus status by the classifier showed high specificity and sensitivity.

J gave up 6 bases and V 1 base, and 6 bases lay outside the gene matches. Germline V gene lookup returns CDR1 SGHDT and CDR2 YYEEEE. CDR3 length equals 15 residues. This clonotype was sampled from a woman aged 40 to 50 in good health and CMV-seropositive. Sample: PBMCs. V usage is TRBV5-6 and J usage is TRBJ2-2; 7 nucleotides line up with TRBD1. The CDR3 bases are TGTGCCAGCAGCTTGAGGACAGGAAACGCCGGGGAGCTGTTTTTT. This translates into CASSLRTGNAGELFF.